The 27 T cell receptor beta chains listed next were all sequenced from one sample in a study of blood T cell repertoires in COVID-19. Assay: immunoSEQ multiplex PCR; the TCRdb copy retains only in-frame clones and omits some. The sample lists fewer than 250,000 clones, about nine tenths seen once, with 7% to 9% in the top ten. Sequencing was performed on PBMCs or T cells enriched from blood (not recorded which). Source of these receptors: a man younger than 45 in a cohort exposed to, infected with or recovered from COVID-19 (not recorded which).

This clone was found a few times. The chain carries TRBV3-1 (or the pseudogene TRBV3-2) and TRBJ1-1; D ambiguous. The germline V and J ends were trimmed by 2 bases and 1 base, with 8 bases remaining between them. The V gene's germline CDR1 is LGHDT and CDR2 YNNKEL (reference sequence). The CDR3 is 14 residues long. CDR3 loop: CASSQSSANTEAFF. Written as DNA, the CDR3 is TGTGCCAGCAGCCAAAGTAGCGCGAACACTGAAGCTTTCTTT.

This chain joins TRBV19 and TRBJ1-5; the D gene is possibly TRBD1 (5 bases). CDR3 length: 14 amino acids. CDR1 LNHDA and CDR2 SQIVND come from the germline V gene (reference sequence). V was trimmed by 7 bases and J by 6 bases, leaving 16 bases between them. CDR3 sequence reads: CASKRRAESQPQHF. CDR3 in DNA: TGTGCCAGTAAACGCAGGGCGGAGAGTCAGCCCCAGCATTTT.

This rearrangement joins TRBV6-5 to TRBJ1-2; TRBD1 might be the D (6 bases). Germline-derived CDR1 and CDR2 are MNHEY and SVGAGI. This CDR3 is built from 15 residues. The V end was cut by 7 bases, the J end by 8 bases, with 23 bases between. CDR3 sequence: CASKPEGGTRWGYTF. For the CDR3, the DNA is TGTGCCAGCAAACCCGAGGGGGGGACACGATGGGGCTACACCTTC.

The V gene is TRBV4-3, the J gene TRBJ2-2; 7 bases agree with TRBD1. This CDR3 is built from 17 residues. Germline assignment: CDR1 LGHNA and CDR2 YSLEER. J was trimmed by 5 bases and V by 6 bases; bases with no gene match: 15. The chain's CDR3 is CASSLSKWDRSTGELFF. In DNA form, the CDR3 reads TGCGCCAGCAGTCTGAGTAAATGGGACAGATCAACCGGGGAGCTGTTTTTT.

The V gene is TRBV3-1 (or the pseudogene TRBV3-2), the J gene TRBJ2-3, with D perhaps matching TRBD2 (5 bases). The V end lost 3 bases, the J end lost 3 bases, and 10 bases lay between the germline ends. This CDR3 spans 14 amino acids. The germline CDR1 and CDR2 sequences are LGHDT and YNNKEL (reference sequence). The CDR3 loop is CASSQGRRTDTQYF. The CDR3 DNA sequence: TGTGCCAGCAGCCAGGGCAGGAGGACAGATACGCAGTATTTT.

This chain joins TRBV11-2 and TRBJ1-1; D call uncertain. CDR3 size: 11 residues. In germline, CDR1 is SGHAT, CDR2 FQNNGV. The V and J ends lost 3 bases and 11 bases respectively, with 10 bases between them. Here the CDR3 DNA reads TGTGCCAGCAGCTTCAGCGGGGTTGCTTTCTTT. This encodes CASSFSGVAFF.

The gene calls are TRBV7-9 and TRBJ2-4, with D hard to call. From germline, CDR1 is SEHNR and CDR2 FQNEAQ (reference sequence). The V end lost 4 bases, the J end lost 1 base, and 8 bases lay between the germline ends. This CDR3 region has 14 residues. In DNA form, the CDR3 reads TGTGCCAGCAGCTCCGGTCCTGCCAAAAACATTCAGTACTTC. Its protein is CASSSGPAKNIQYF.

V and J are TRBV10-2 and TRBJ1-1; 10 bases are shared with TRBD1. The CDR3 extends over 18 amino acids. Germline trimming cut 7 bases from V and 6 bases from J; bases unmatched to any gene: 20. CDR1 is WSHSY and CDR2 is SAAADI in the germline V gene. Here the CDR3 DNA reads TGCGCCAGCATTGGAGAAAGGACAGGGGGTTTCGAGGGCCCTGAAGCTTTCTTT. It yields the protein CASIGERTGGFEGPEAFF.

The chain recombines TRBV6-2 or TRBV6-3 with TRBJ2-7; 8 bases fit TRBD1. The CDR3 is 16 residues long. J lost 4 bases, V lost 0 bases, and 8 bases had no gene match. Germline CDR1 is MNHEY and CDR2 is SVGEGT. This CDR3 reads CASSYSVIRGPYEQYF. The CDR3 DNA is TGTGCCAGCAGTTACTCTGTAATCAGGGGGCCGTACGAGCAGTACTTC.

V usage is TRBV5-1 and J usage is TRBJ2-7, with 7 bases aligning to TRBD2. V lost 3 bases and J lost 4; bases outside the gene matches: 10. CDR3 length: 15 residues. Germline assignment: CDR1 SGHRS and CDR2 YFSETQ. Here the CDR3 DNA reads TGCGCCAGCAGCTCCACGGGAGGAGTTCAGTACGAGCAGTACTTC. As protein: CASSSTGGVQYEQYF.

CDR3 loop: CASSIRGQGEQPQHF. The CDR3 nucleotides are TGTGCCAGTAGTATCCGGGGACAGGGGGAACAGCCCCAGCATTTT. This rearrangement joins TRBV19 to TRBJ1-5; 11 bases align to TRBD1. The J segment lost 7 bases and the V segment lost 3 bases, leaving 5 bases of the junction unmatched. CDR1 is LNHDA and CDR2 is SQIVND in the germline V gene (reference sequence). The CDR3 runs to 15 residues.

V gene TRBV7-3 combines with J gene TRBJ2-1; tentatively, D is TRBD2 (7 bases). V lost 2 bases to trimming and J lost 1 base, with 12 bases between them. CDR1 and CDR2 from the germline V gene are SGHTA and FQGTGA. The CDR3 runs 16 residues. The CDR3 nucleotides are TGTGCCAGCAGCTTAGTTCGGGGGGCATCCTACAATGAGCAGTTCTTC. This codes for CASSLVRGASYNEQFF.

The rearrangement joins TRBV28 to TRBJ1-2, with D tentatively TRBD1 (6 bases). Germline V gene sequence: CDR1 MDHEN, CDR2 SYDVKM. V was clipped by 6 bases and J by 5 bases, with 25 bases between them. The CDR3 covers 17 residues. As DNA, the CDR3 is TGTGCCAGCAGCTATACACCCTGGACAGATAGTTCTTATGGCTACACCTTC. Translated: CASSYTPWTDSSYGYTF.

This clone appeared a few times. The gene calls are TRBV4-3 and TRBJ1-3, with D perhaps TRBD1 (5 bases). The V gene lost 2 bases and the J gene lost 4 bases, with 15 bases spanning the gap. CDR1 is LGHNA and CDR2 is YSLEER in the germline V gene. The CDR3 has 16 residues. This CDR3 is CASSQKVAGSGNTIYF. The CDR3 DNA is TGCGCCAGCAGCCAAAAGGTCGCAGGGTCCGGAAACACCATATATTTT.

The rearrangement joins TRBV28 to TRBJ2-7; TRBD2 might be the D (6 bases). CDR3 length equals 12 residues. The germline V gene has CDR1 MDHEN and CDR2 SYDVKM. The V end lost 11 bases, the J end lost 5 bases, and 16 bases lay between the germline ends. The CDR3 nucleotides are TGTGCCGCGGGGACCCCCGGCAACGAGCAGTACTTC. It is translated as CAAGTPGNEQYF.

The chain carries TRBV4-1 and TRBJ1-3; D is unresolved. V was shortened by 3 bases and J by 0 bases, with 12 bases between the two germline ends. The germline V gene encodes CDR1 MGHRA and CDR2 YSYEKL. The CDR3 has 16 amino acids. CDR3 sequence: CASSQTRRSSGNTIYF. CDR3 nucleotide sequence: TGCGCCAGCAGCCAGACTCGTAGAAGCTCTGGAAACACCATATATTTT.

CDR3 residues: CAIVGGAYGYTF. CDR3 nucleotides: TGTGCCATCGTAGGAGGGGCCTATGGCTACACCTTC. The chain is built from TRBV28 and TRBJ1-2; a weak D match, TRBD1 (5 bases). Trimming took 10 bases from V and 4 from J, leaving 13 bases between them. The CDR3 loop spans 12 amino acids. Looked up from germline, CDR1 is MDHEN and CDR2 is SYDVKM.

CDR3 bases: TGTGCCAGCACCACGGTTAAGGGGTCCCTACTGGCCAAAAACATTCAGTACTTC. Translating gives CASTTVKGSLLAKNIQYF. The rearrangement uses TRBV5-6 and TRBJ2-4, with D perhaps TRBD1 (5 bases). This CDR3 has 18 residues. Germline lookup yields CDR1 SGHDT and CDR2 YYEEEE. V was trimmed by 6 bases and J by 1 base, leaving 23 bases between them. The entire variable domain, with the rest obtained from reference TRBV5-6 and TRBJ2-4, is as follows: DAGVTQSPTHLIKTRGQQVTLRCSPKSGHDTVSWYQQALGQGPQFIFQYYEEEERQRGNFPDRFSGHQFPNYSSELNVNALLLGDSALYLCASTTVKGSLLAKNIQYFGAGTRLSVL.

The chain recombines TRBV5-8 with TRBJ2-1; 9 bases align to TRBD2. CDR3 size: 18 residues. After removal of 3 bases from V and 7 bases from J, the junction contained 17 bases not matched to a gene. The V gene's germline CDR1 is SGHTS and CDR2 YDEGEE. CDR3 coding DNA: TGTGCCAGCAGCTCCAATCTACTAGCGGGCGAGCGGATGAATGAGCAGTTCTTC. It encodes CASSSNLLAGERMNEQFF.

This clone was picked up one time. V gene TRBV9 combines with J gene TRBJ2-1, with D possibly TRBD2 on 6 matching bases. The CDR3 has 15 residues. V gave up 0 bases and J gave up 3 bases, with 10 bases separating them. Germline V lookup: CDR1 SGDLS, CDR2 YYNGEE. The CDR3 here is CASSVVETSYNEQFF. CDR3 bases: TGTGCCAGCAGCGTAGTCGAGACTAGCTACAATGAGCAGTTCTTC.

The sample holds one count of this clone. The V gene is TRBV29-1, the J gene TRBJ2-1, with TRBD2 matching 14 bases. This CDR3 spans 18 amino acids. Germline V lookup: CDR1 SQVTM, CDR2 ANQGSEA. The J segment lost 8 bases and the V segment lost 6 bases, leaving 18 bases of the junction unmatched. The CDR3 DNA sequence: TGCAGCGTCGACCCGGGACTAGCGGGAGTCTTAGAGGGAGATGAGCAGTTCTTC. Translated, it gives CSVDPGLAGVLEGDEQFF.

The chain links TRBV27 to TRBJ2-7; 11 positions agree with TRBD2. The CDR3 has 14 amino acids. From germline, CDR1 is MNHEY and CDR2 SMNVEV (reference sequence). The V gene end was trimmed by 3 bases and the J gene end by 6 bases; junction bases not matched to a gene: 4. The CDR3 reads CASSFLAGGLEQYF. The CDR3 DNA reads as TGTGCCAGCAGTTTTCTAGCGGGAGGTCTCGAGCAGTACTTC.

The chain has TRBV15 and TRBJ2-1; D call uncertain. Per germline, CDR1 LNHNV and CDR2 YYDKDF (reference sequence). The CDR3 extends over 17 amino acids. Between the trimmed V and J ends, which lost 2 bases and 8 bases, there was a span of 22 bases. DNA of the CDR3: TGTGCCACCAGCAGACTAAATCCTACAGACCAACGAGATGAGCAGTTCTTC. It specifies CATSRLNPTDQRDEQFF.

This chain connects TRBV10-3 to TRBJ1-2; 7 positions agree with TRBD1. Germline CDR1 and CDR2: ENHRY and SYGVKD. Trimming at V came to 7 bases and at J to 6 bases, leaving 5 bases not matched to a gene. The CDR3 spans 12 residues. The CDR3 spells CAIMTGINGYTF. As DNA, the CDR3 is TGTGCCATCATGACAGGGATTAATGGCTACACCTTC.

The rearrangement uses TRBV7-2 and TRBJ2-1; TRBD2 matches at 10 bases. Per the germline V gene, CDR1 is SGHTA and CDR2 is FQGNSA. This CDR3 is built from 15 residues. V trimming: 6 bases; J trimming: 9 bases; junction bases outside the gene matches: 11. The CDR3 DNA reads TGTGCCAGCAGTCCCGGCCCGACTAGCGGGTTTGAGCAGTTCTTC. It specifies CASSPGPTSGFEQFF.

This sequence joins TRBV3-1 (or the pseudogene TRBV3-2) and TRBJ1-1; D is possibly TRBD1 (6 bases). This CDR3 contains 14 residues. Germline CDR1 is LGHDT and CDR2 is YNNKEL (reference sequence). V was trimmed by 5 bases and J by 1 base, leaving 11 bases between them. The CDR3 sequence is CASSKGHENTEAFF. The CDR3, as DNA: TGTGCCAGCAGCAAGGGACATGAGAACACTGAAGCTTTCTTT.

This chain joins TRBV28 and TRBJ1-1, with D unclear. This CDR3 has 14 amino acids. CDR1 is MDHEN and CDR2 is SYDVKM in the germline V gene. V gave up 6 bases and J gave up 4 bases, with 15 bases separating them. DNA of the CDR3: TGTGCCAGCAGGCTAGCCGGACCGGGCACTGAAGCTTTCTTT. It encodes CASRLAGPGTEAFF.